A selection of T cell receptor beta chains follows, all from one sample in a study of radiotherapy plus CTLA-4 blockade in lung cancer. TCRdb's table, derived via immunoSEQ multiplex PCR, lists solely in-frame clones and lacks some. The sample has some 120,000 clones; roughly 80% are singletons. This material consisted of peripheral blood, taken from a patient treated with radiotherapy plus ipilimumab. The receptors were sampled from a human donor with non-small cell lung cancer that progressed on radiotherapy plus ipilimumab. Some clones in this sample may be carry-over from other donors' samples. Both conserved end residues are part of each CDR3. The D gene is left open where the match is weak. Clone size is not always given. Where it is, it says once, few, many or a class for expanded clones.

>-|-|TRBJ2-7|TRBV29-1
TGCAGCGTTGGAGTGGGGTACGAGCAGTACTTC
CSVGVGYEQYF
>TRBD1|-|TRBJ1-4|TRBV7-9
TGTGCCAGCAGTTCAGAAACAGGGGGGACTAATGAAAAACTGTTTTTT
CASSSETGGTNEKLFF
>TRBD2|-|TRBJ2-1|TRBV12-5
TGTGCTAGTGGTCGAGGGGCTAGCGGGGTAAATGAGCAGTTCTTC
CASGRGASGVNEQFF
>-|-|TRBJ1-2|TRBV7-2
TGTGCCAGCAGTTGGGTGGTCCCGGGCTACACCTTC
CASSWVVPGYTF
>-|-|TRBJ1-3|TRBV10-1
TGCGCCAACGTCGGCTACTCCCCTGGAAACACCATATATTTT
CANVGYSPGNTIYF
>-|-|TRBJ1-2|TRBV13
TGTGCCAGCAGCTTAGGCCCCGGGACAAACTATGGCTACACCTTC
CASSLGPGTNYGYTF
>-|-|TRBJ1-6|TRBV6-1
TGTGCCAGCAGTGACCCGCGGCTGGGCTCACCCCTCCACTTT
CASSDPRLGSPLHF
>-|-|TRBJ1-1|TRBV11-2
TGTGCCAGCAGCTTAGAGGTGGACACTGAAGCTTTCTTT
CASSLEVDTEAFF
>-|-|TRBJ2-5|TRBV5-6
TGTGCCAGCAGCTTGGTAGCAGGGTCAGGAGAGACCCAGTACTTC
CASSLVAGSGETQYF
>-|-|TRBJ1-4|TRBV30
TGTGCCTGGAGTAGTGGACCAGATAGGGTACTGTTTTTT
CAWSSGPDRVLFF
>TRBD1|few|TRBJ1-2|TRBV10-3
TGTGCCATCAGTGACAGGGGGCAATCCCGGGACTACACCTTC
CAISDRGQSRDYTF
>-|-|TRBJ2-4|TRBV2
TGTGCCAGCAGCGTACAGGGATTTTTGGCCAAAAACATTCAGTACTTC
CASSVQGFLAKNIQYF
>TRBD1|-|TRBJ1-1|TRBV18
TGTGCCAGCTCTCAGGACAGGGAGTTAGCTTTCTTT
CASSQDRELAFF
>TRBD2|-|TRBJ2-3|TRBV2
TGTGCCAGCAAGTTAGCGGGGGGAAACCCAGATACGCAGTATTTT
CASKLAGGNPDTQYF
>TRBD1|-|TRBJ1-1|TRBV10-3
TGTGCCATCAGATCCGGGACAGGGGGTACTGAAGCTTTCTTT
CAIRSGTGGTEAFF
>-|once|TRBJ1-4|TRBV5-4
TGTGCCAGCAGCAACCCGGGGGGCCTAAATGAAAAACTGTTTTTT
CASSNPGGLNEKLFF
>TRBD1|few|TRBJ2-3|TRBV7-7
TGTGCTAGCAGCTTAACAGGGGGCTCTACGCAGTATTTT
CASSLTGGSTQYF
>TRBD1|-|TRBJ1-1|TRBV6-1
TGTGCCGCCGGGACAGGGTTGACTGAAGCTTTCTTT
CAAGTGLTEAFF
>-|few|TRBJ1-6|TRBV4-3
TGCGCCAGCAGCCAAGAGGGGGTTACACCCCTCCACTTT
CASSQEGVTPLHF
>TRBD1|-|TRBJ1-1|TRBV15
TGTGCCACCAGCAGAGCGGGACAGGACGCCACTGAAGCTTTCTTT
CATSRAGQDATEAFF
>TRBD1|-|TRBJ1-2|TRBV7-2
TGTGCCAGCACCAAGGAGGCCAGGGGGTTTGGCTACACCTTC
CASTKEARGFGYTF
>-|-|TRBJ2-7|TRBV10-3
TGTGCCATCAGTTCGACCTACGAGCAGTACTTC
CAISSTYEQYF
>-|-|TRBJ2-3|TRBV5-1
TGCGCCAGCAGCTTGGGAAGCACAGATACGCAGTATTTT
CASSLGSTDTQYF